This T cell receptor beta chain was obtained from a study of radiation and T cells in renal cell carcinoma. Study-level points and caveats: Top tumor clonotypes rose in blood 2 weeks post-radiation, then contracted. Intratumoral heterogeneity was not captured in these approximately 1 g regions. Compared with controls, irradiated tumors showed greater TCR clonality.

The CDR3 length is 14 residues. Deletions cut 3 bases from V and 3 bases from J, with 9 bases between. Germline CDR1 and CDR2: SGHAT and FQDESV (reference sequence). Assay: immunoSEQ multiplex PCR; the TCRdb copy retains only in-frame clones and omits some. Among about 16,000 clones listed, about 50% were seen once. Described treatment: 15 Gy SBRT to primary tumor, nephrectomy 4 weeks later. The patient's renal cell carcinoma had clear cell pathology. Comments on this clone: Its specificity is not known.

The rearrangement links TRBV11-1 to TRBJ1-5; D remains ambiguous. The clonotype was recovered from a woman aged 55-69 years with renal cell carcinoma. The sequencing used tumor tissue, collected from a patient whose treatment included radiotherapy and nephrectomy. The CDR3 spells CASSLRGHNQPQHF. CDR3 bases: TGTGCCAGCAGCTTGCGAGGGCACAATCAGCCCCAGCATTTT. The complete variable domain, with remaining parts taken from reference TRBV11-1 and TRBJ1-5, reads EAEVAQSPRYKITEKSQAVAFWCDPISGHATLYWYRQILGQGPELLVQFQDESVVDDSQLPKDRFSAERLKGVDSTLKIQPAELGDSAMYLCASSLRGHNQPQHFGDGTRLSIL.